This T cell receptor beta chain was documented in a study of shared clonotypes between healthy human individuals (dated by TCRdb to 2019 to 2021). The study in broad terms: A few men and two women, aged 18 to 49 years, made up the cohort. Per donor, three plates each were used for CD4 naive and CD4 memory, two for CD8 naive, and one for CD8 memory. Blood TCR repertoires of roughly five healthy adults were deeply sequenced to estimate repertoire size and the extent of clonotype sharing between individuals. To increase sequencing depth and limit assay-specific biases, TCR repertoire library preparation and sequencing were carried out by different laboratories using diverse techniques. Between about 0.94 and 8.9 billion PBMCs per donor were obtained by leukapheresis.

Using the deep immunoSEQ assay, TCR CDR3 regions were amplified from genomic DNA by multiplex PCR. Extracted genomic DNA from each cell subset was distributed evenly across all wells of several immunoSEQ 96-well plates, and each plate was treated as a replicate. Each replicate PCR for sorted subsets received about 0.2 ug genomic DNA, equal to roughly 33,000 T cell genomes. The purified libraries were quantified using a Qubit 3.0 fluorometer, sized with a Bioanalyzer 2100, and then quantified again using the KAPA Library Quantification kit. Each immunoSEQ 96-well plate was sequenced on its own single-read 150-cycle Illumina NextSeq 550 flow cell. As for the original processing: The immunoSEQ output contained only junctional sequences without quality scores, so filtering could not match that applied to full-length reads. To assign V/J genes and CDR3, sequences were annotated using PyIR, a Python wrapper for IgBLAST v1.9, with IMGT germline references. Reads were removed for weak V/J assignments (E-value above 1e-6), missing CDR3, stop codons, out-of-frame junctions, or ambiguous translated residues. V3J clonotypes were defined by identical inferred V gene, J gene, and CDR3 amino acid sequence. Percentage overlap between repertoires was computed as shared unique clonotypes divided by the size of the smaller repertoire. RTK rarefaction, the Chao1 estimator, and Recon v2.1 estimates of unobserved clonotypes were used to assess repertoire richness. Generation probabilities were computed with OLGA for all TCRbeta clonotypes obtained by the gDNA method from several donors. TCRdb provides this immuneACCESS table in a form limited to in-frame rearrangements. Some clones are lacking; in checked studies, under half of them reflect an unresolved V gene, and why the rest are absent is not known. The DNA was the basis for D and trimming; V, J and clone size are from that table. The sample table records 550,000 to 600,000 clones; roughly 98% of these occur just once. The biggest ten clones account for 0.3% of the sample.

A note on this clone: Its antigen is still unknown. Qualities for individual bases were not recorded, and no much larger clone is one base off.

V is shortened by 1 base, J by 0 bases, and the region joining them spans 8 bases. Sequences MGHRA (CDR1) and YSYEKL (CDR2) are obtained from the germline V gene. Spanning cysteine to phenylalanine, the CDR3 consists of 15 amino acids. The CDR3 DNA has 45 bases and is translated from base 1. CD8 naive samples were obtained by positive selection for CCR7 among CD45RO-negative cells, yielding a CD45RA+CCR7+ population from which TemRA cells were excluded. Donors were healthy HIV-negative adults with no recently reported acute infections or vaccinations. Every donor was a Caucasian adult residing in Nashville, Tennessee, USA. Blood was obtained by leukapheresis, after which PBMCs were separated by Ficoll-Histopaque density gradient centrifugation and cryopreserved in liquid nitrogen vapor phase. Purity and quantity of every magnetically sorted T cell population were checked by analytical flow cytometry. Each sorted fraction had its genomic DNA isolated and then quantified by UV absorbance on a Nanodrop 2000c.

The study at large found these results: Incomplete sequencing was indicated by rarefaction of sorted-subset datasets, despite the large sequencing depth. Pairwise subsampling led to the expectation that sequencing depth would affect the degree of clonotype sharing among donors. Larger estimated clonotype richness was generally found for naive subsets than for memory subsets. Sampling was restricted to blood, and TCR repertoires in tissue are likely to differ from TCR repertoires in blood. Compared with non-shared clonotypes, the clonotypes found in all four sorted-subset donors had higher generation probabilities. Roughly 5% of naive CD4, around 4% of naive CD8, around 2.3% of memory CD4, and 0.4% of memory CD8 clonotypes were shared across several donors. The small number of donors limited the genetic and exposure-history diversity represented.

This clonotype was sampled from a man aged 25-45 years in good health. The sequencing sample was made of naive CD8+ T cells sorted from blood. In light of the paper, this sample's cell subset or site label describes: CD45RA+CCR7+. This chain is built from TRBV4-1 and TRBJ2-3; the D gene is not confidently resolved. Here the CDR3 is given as CASSQGYTSTDTQYF. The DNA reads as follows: TGCGCCAGCAGCCAAGGCTACACCAGCACAGATACGCAGTATTTT.